This is a list of T cell receptor beta chains from one sample in a study of vaccination and CD4 T cells after COVID-19. TCRdb redid the calling of the PCR reads with MiXCR, one entry per CDR3 protein. The sample records approximately 16,000 distinct CDR3 sequences, 30% to 45% being singletons. These receptors have no known antigen. The sample consisted of cultured CD4+ T cells from blood. Source of these receptors: a human donor with COVID-19. Both conserved end residues are part of each CDR3. The D gene is left open where the match is weak. The size of a clone is reported for some rows only, either as once, few or many, or as a class for expanded clones.

D gene | clone size | J gene | V gene | CDR3 length | CDR3 protein | CDR3 DNA
- | medium-sized | TRBJ1-2 | TRBV7-9 | 14 | CASRAPGLGYGYTF | TGTGCCAGCAGAGCTCCCGGGTTAGGGTATGGCTACACCTTC
- | few | TRBJ1-2 | TRBV7-2 | 14 | CASSLDRSNYGYTF | TGTGCCAGCAGCTTGGATCGTTCTAACTATGGCTACACCTTC
- | - | TRBJ1-4 | TRBV20-1 | 17 | CSARDTGRIATNEKLFF | TGCAGTGCTAGAGATACCGGACGAATCGCAACTAATGAAAAACTGTTTTTT
- | once | TRBJ1-2 | TRBV20-1 | 12 | CSAKDGSNGYTF | TGCAGTGCCAAGGACGGTTCGAATGGCTACACCTTC
- | - | TRBJ2-7 | TRBV2 | 12 | CATGDFPAEQYF | TGTGCCACCGGGGACTTTCCCGCGGAGCAGTACTTC
TRBD1 | - | TRBJ2-3 | TRBV20-1 | 15 | CSARGTGLGTDTQYF | TGCAGTGCTAGAGGGACAGGTCTGGGGACAGATACGCAGTATTTT
TRBD1 | few | TRBJ1-2 | TRBV7-9 | 12 | CASSSGGNGYTF | TGTGCCAGCAGCTCAGGGGGAAATGGCTACACCTTC
- | - | TRBJ1-5 | TRBV19 | 18 | CASSIRSGLSYSNQPQHF | TGTGCCAGTAGTATACGCTCAGGGTTGTCCTATAGCAATCAGCCCCAGCATTTT
- | - | TRBJ2-7 | TRBV6-1 | 15 | CASSPTRSIRLEQYF | TGTGCCAGCAGCCCTACTCGTTCAATACGCCTCGAGCAGTACTTC
TRBD1 | few | TRBJ1-1 | TRBV19 | 12 | CATWTGRTEAFF | TGTGCCACCTGGACAGGGCGGACTGAAGCTTTCTTT
TRBD1 | few | TRBJ2-5 | TRBV5-1 | 15 | CASSLTGGNQETQYF | TGCGCCAGCAGCTTAACAGGGGGAAACCAAGAGACCCAGTACTTC
- | - | TRBJ1-2 | TRBV12-3/TRBV12-4 | 14 | CASSYGRALGGYTF | TGTGCCAGCAGTTATGGGAGAGCCCTCGGAGGCTACACCTTC
TRBD2 | few | TRBJ2-2 | TRBV10-1 | 15 | CASSDLAGTTGELFF | TGCGCCAGCAGTGACCTAGCGGGGACCACCGGGGAGCTGTTTTTT
TRBD1 | - | TRBJ1-3 | TRBV6-5 | 15 | CASSLPGQGTNTIYF | TGTGCCAGCAGTTTGCCGGGACAGGGGACGAACACCATATATTTT
- | - | TRBJ2-1 | TRBV20-1 | 15 | CSALKGLDFYNEQFF | TGCAGTGCTTTGAAGGGCCTCGACTTCTACAATGAGCAGTTCTTC
- | - | TRBJ1-1 | TRBV6-5 | 12 | CASSYRGAEAFF | TGTGCCAGCAGTTACAGGGGGGCTGAAGCTTTCTTT
- | - | TRBJ1-6 | TRBV25-1 | 13 | CASGEMGNSPLHF | TGTGCCAGCGGGGAAATGGGGAATTCACCCCTCCACTTT
- | - | TRBJ1-4 | TRBV6-5 | 13 | CASSYFTFEKLFF | TGTGCCAGCAGTTACTTTACATTCGAAAAACTGTTTTTT
- | - | TRBJ2-7 | TRBV20-1 | 13 | CSAREVGAGEQYF | TGCAGTGCTAGAGAGGTGGGGGCCGGCGAGCAGTACTTC
- | - | TRBJ2-5 | TRBV27 | 15 | CASSNNLGLGETQYF | TGTGCCAGCAGTAATAACCTAGGGCTTGGGGAGACCCAGTACTTC
TRBD2 | few | TRBJ2-3 | TRBV30 | 12 | CARGGFTDTQYF | TGTGCCCGCGGGGGATTCACAGATACGCAGTATTTT
- | - | TRBJ1-3 | TRBV11-1 | 14 | CASSLSGTGNTIYF | TGTGCCAGCAGCTTATCGGGAACAGGAAACACCATATATTTT
TRBD2 | - | TRBJ2-5 | TRBV7-2 | 15 | CASSPGGAGGETQYF | TGTGCCAGCAGCCCCGGAGGAGCGGGGGGAGAGACCCAGTACTTC
- | - | TRBJ1-5 | TRBV20-1 | 13 | CSAIRQSNQPQHF | TGCAGTGCTATAAGACAGAGCAATCAGCCCCAGCATTTT
- | few | TRBJ2-7 | TRBV20-1 | 14 | CSAPTPRPPYEQYF | TGCAGTGCCCCAACTCCGAGACCCCCCTACGAGCAGTACTTC
- | - | TRBJ1-2 | TRBV28 | 11 | CASSSPQFYTF | TGTGCCAGCAGTTCCCCTCAGTTCTACACCTTC
TRBD1 | - | TRBJ2-7 | TRBV12-3/TRBV12-4 | 13 | CASSTGQGGEQYF | TGTGCCAGCAGTACTGGACAGGGAGGCGAGCAGTACTTC
- | - | TRBJ1-5 | TRBV20-1 | 12 | CSAQQGGVPQHF | TGCAGTGCCCAACAGGGAGGAGTGCCCCAGCATTTT
TRBD1 | few | TRBJ2-2 | TRBV27 | 15 | CASSFGTVNTGELFF | TGTGCCAGCAGTTTCGGGACAGTGAACACCGGGGAGCTGTTTTTT
TRBD1 | - | TRBJ1-6 | TRBV30 | 13 | CAWSRGVNSPLHF | TGTGCCTGGAGCAGGGGGGTTAATTCACCCCTCCACTTT
- | - | TRBJ2-7 | TRBV6-5 | 14 | CASSYGRTSYEQYF | TGTGCCAGCAGTTACGGACGGACTTCCTACGAGCAGTACTTC
- | few | TRBJ2-2 | TRBV10-1 | 15 | CASSVDGTNTGELFF | TGCGCCAGCAGTGTGGACGGCACGAACACCGGGGAGCTGTTTTTT
- | - | TRBJ2-2 | TRBV5-4 | 15 | CASSSTQTNTGELFF | TGTGCCAGCAGCTCCACACAGACGAACACCGGGGAGCTGTTTTTT